The rows below give T cell receptor beta chains drawn from one sample of a study of T-cell memory formation after mild COVID-19. TCRdb re-derived calls from the 5' RACE reads in MiXCR, one entry per CDR3 protein. The top ten hold around 13% of the sample, which has hundreds of thousands of distinct CDR3 sequences, roughly 21% seen once. The sequencing sample was made of PBMCs or a T cell subset sorted from them (not recorded which). The origin of the receptors is an adult woman who had mild COVID-19 (a few samples of this study predate the infection). Cell type and time point are not known. The CDR3 runs from the conserved cysteine through the conserved F or W. D genes are given only for firm matches. For some rows the clone size is stated as once, few or many, or as a class when expanded; others skip it.

abundance	d_gene	j_gene	v_gene	CDR3nt	CDR3aa
-	TRBD1	TRBJ1-1	TRBV5-1	TGCGCCAGCAGCCGACAGGGGGAGAACACTGAAGCTTTCTTT	CASSRQGENTEAFF
-	TRBD1	TRBJ1-2	TRBV20-1	TGCAGTGCTAGACTACCCGGGACAGGGGGCGTCTATGGCTACACCTTC	CSARLPGTGGVYGYTF
few	-	TRBJ2-7	TRBV5-4	TGTGCCAGCAGTTGGGGGGCCTACGAGCAGTACTTC	CASSWGAYEQYF
few	-	TRBJ1-1	TRBV7-9	TGTGCCAGCAGCCTACGGGACCCCGGGAACACTGAAGCTTTCTTT	CASSLRDPGNTEAFF
-	-	TRBJ2-6	TRBV4-2	TGTGCCAGCAGCCAAGATCGTGCAGGACTCGAAAGCTCTGGGGCCAACGTCCTGACTTTC	CASSQDRAGLESSGANVLTF
few	-	TRBJ2-7	TRBV4-3	TGCGCCAGCAGCCAAGATCGGGCCTCCAACTCCTACGAGCAGTACTTC	CASSQDRASNSYEQYF
few	TRBD2	TRBJ2-2	TRBV29-1	TGCAGCGTCACTCTGACTAGCGGGGTTGGCGGGGAGCTGTTTTTT	CSVTLTSGVGGELFF
once	TRBD2	TRBJ2-5	TRBV20-1	TGCAGTGCTACCAGACTAGCGGGCCAAGAGACCCAGTACTTC	CSATRLAGQETQYF
-	TRBD1	TRBJ2-5	TRBV10-3	TGTGCCATCAGCAACGAAAGGGACAGTCAAGAGACCCAGTACTTC	CAISNERDSQETQYF
medium-sized	-	TRBJ2-7	TRBV5-1	TGCGCCAGCAGCTTGGGCAGATGGTACGAGCAGTACTTC	CASSLGRWYEQYF
-	-	TRBJ2-6	TRBV20-1	TGCAGTGCTAGAGAGAGAGGGGGAATATACGGAGGCTCTGGGGCCAACGTCCTGACTTTC	CSARERGGIYGGSGANVLTF
-	-	TRBJ1-5	TRBV12-3/TRBV12-4	TGTGCCAGCAGGTGGGCCGATCAGCCCCAGCATTTT	CASRWADQPQHF
-	-	TRBJ1-1	TRBV6-6	TGTGCCAGCAGTTACAGGGGAAATCCGCCCACTGAAGCTTTCTTT	CASSYRGNPPTEAFF
few	TRBD2	TRBJ2-1	TRBV5-1	TGCGCCAGCAGCCACCCAAGACTAGCGGGAGAGAAGTCGGACTACAATGAGCAGTTCTTC	CASSHPRLAGEKSDYNEQFF
-	-	TRBJ1-6	TRBV12-3/TRBV12-4	TGTGCCAGCAAACCGACCACGGACAGCCTTAATTCACCCCTCCACTTT	CASKPTTDSLNSPLHF
once	TRBD2	TRBJ2-7	TRBV4-2	TGTGCCAGCAGCCTTCGGCTAGCGGGAGTTTACGAGCAGTACTTC	CASSLRLAGVYEQYF
-	-	TRBJ2-7	TRBV7-9	TGTGCCAGCAGCTCCCCACTGACCGTTGTCTACGAGCAGTACTTC	CASSSPLTVVYEQYF
-	-	TRBJ2-7	TRBV11-2	TGTGCCAGCAGCTTAGAACCTAGGCACGAGCAGTACTTC	CASSLEPRHEQYF
-	-	TRBJ1-1	TRBV12-3/TRBV12-4	TGTGCCAGCAGTTTAGCGCCAGGGCCCACTGAAGCTTTCTTT	CASSLAPGPTEAFF
-	TRBD1	TRBJ1-1	TRBV28	TGTGCCAGCAACGCCGGACAGGGCGGTGAAGCTTTCTTT	CASNAGQGGEAFF
few	-	TRBJ2-1	TRBV15	TGTGCCACCAGCAGGGGAAGAGACGGGGTCTCCTACAATGAGCAGTTCTTC	CATSRGRDGVSYNEQFF
-	TRBD2	TRBJ2-7	TRBV5-6	TGTGCCAGCAGCAACCCAGGGACTAGCGATACCTACGAGCAGTACTTC	CASSNPGTSDTYEQYF
-	TRBD2	TRBJ2-3	TRBV12-3/TRBV12-4	TGTGCCAGCAGTCCGAGGACTAGAGCCACAGATACGCAGTATTTT	CASSPRTRATDTQYF
few	TRBD2	TRBJ2-7	TRBV5-1	TGCGCCAGCAGCGAGGGACTAGCCACCGAGCAGTACTTC	CASSEGLATEQYF
few	TRBD1	TRBJ1-1	TRBV12-3/TRBV12-4	TGTGCCAGCAGGGAAAACAGGGGCCTGAACACTGAAGCTTTCTTT	CASRENRGLNTEAFF
few	-	TRBJ1-4	TRBV12-3/TRBV12-4	TGTGCCAGCAGTGAGACCGGGACGGCAACTAATGAAAAACTGTTTTTT	CASSETGTATNEKLFF
few	-	TRBJ2-1	TRBV7-2	TGTGCCAGCAGCTTAGGGTGGGGATACAATGAGCAGTTCTTC	CASSLGWGYNEQFF
few	TRBD2	TRBJ2-1	TRBV3-1	TGTGCCAGCAGCCCCCGGGAGGTTGGCAATGAGCAGTTCTTC	CASSPREVGNEQFF
-	-	TRBJ2-5	TRBV7-6	TGTGCCAGCAGCTTCGATTTGGGTGCAGAGACCCAGTACTTC	CASSFDLGAETQYF
-	-	TRBJ2-7	TRBV20-1	TGCAGTGCTAGCGGGATGTCCTACGAGCAGTACTTC	CSASGMSYEQYF
few	-	TRBJ2-7	TRBV7-9	TGTGCCAGCAGCTTAGGCCGGGACGCCCCCGAGCAGTACTTC	CASSLGRDAPEQYF
-	-	TRBJ1-1	TRBV5-5	TGTGCCAGCAGCTTGGTAGGCCCAGGGGCTTTCTTT	CASSLVGPGAFF
-	-	TRBJ2-3	TRBV24-1	TGTGCCACCAGTGAGGAGACCGGGACGGGAGATACGCAGTATTTT	CATSEETGTGDTQYF
-	-	TRBJ1-4	TRBV15	TGTGCCACCAGCAGAGTAATCACTGAAAAACTGTTTTTT	CATSRVITEKLFF
-	-	TRBJ1-1	TRBV12-3/TRBV12-4	TGTGCCAGCAGTTTAGCCCGGGCCACTGAAGCTTTCTTT	CASSLARATEAFF
-	-	TRBJ1-2	TRBV27	TGTGCCAGCAGTTTTGCAGGGTACTATGGCTACACCTTC	CASSFAGYYGYTF
many	-	TRBJ1-1	TRBV11-2	TGTGCCAGCAGCTTAGGTGGAGCGAGCACTGAAGCTTTCTTT	CASSLGGASTEAFF
few	-	TRBJ1-1	TRBV12-3/TRBV12-4	TGTGCCAGCGGCCCGGGTCCAGGCACTGAAGCTTTCTTT	CASGPGPGTEAFF
-	-	TRBJ2-3	TRBV2	TGTGCCAGCATGTCGGGGTACCCAGATACGCAGTATTTT	CASMSGYPDTQYF
-	TRBD1	TRBJ2-1	TRBV25-1	TGTGCCAGCAGTGTGGGACAGGGGACCTACAATGAGCAGTTCTTC	CASSVGQGTYNEQFF
-	TRBD2	TRBJ2-1	TRBV2	TGTGCCAGCAGTTCACTAGCGGGGGGGCCGGAGCAGTTCTTC	CASSSLAGGPEQFF
few	-	TRBJ2-2	TRBV2	TGTGCCACGGGACGGGGAAACACCGGGGAGCTGTTTTTT	CATGRGNTGELFF
-	-	TRBJ2-5	TRBV7-9	TGTGCCAGCAGCCGAAATCAGGGGCAGGAGACCCAGTACTTC	CASSRNQGQETQYF
few	-	TRBJ2-7	TRBV20-1	TGCAGTGCTAGAGATGACCGGCGGGCCGGCTACGAGCAGTACTTC	CSARDDRRAGYEQYF
-	-	TRBJ2-7	TRBV12-3/TRBV12-4	TGTGCCAGCAGGGGGGGACAGAACCCACTCTACGAGCAGTACTTC	CASRGGQNPLYEQYF
many	TRBD1	TRBJ2-7	TRBV25-1	TGTGCCAGCAGTGAATATTCAGGGGGCCAGATCTACGAGCAGTACTTC	CASSEYSGGQIYEQYF
few	TRBD1	TRBJ2-7	TRBV5-6	TGTGCCAGCAGCCGAGGGTTAGGGGGCTCCGGGAACGAGCAGTACTTC	CASSRGLGGSGNEQYF
-	TRBD1	TRBJ1-6	TRBV4-2	TGTGCCAGCAGCCAAGAACGCGGCAGGGGGCGCGACACCTTGGATTCACCCCTCCACTTT	CASSQERGRGRDTLDSPLHF
-	-	TRBJ2-1	TRBV7-8	TGTGCCAGCAGCCCAGGGACGCGATACAATGAGCAGTTCTTC	CASSPGTRYNEQFF
-	-	TRBJ2-7	TRBV7-8	TGTGCCAGCAGAGAAGGGACCAATTCTTACGAGCAGTACTTC	CASREGTNSYEQYF
-	-	TRBJ1-5	TRBV27	TGTGCCAGCGGGGGACTTTTCAATCAGCCCCAGCATTTT	CASGGLFNQPQHF
-	-	TRBJ2-1	TRBV3-1	TGTGCCAGCAGCCCCCGTACGGGCATGAATGAGCAGTTCTTC	CASSPRTGMNEQFF
few	-	TRBJ2-7	TRBV5-1	TGCGCCAGCAGCTTGCCCAAGGGGGGTAAGGACCGACTCTACGAGCAGTACTTC	CASSLPKGGKDRLYEQYF